This T cell receptor (beta chain) appears in the sequencing data of a study of cytomegalovirus exposure and HLA in healthy donors (dated by TCRdb to the late 2010s). About the full investigation: According to an earlier analysis of a few hundred of the donors, roughly 180 million T cells yielded 120 million or so unique TCR beta sequences and 276 Gb of sequence data. The study aimed to test whether signatures of past pathogen exposure could be identified by cataloging public T cell receptors. Every repertoire in the discovery cohort had been generated on one and the same sequencing platform. A later genetic analysis used genome-wide SNP genotypes for about three fifths of the 666 donors, treating that subset as a discovery cohort. Four to six DR-DQ haplotypes were handled as single units for association and clustering, since linkage in the cohort was strong. Donor age, sex, ethnicity and CMV serostatus were collected together with the repertoire data. To study patterns of TCR occurrence, a later analysis re-analyzed previously published TCR beta repertoires from 600 to 750 donors and added high-resolution HLA genotyping. To predict cytomegalovirus infection status, the study combined high-throughput TCR immunosequencing, statistical association of individual TCRs with disease status, and machine learning. Class I and class II HLA loci were covered by the typing at four-digit resolution. Of the approximately 400 genotyped donors, roughly 80% fell in the genetic ancestry cluster associated with self-reported Caucasian donors. Typing coverage varied by locus: roughly 629-640 donors for A, B, C, DRB1 and DQB1; 500 to 550 for DQA1; about 570 for DPA1; 450 to 480 for DPB1. An early release that covered roughly 600 HLA-typed donors contained around 330 gigabases of sequencing data and some 87 million unique TCR sequences. In an earlier analysis of 500 to 650 of the donors, high-throughput TCR beta sequencing was used to judge whether each TCR beta V gene segment behaved as functional or pseudogenic. The later analysis used no new phenotypic data to find candidate immune exposures, relying instead on TCR beta sequences and their occurrence across donors. Among some 400 genotyped donors of the cohort, an average of around 240,000 unique TCR beta nucleotide sequences were sequenced per donor, around a sixth of them non-productive. The study used immunosequencing to profile the T cell repertoires of some 600 subjects and linked those repertoires to cytomegalovirus serostatus. Along with the approximately 700-subject first cohort, a separate validation cohort of some 130 different subjects was used.

On this clone itself: Its recognized antigen is unknown. No much larger clone exists at a distance of one base, and base qualities are not known.

The library was generated by the immunoSEQ multiplex PCR assay. The multiplex PCR relied on a mix of 60 forward primers for TCR Vbeta segments and 13 reverse primers for TCR Jbeta segments. The CDR3 region of rearranged TCR beta genes was amplified from genomic DNA by a multiplex PCR assay. Amplified TCR beta libraries were sequenced as 87-base-pair reads on the Illumina HiSeq System. The paper's processing steps were these. Across the roughly 640 repertoires, a later analysis counted 60 million to 90 million unique TCR beta chains, roughly 11 million of which were shared by at least two donors. To remove PCR and sequencing errors, raw reads were error-corrected and collapsed into unique sequences using a nearest-neighbor algorithm that merged closely related sequences. V, D and J gene segments were assigned by aligning CDR3 sequences to IMGT reference sequences. Each retained sequence needed at least a six-nucleotide match to both a V gene segment and a J gene segment. A rearrangement was called productive if the CDR3 had no stop codons and remained in frame with V and J, and every other rearrangement was called non-productive. Following IMGT convention, CDR3 was defined as the stretch from the second conserved V-encoded cysteine up to the conserved J-encoded phenylalanine. The earlier analysis of 587 of the donors excluded sequences that lacked an unambiguous match to a single V gene segment. An earlier analysis of several hundred of the donors called V segments functional above 56.7% productive rearrangements and segregating when the between-donor standard deviation exceeded 5%. A statistical classification framework was developed to diagnose cytomegalovirus status using the catalog of TCR beta chain sequences. A later analysis assigned V and J genes by comparing TCR nucleotide sequences with IMGT/GENE-DB human TR gene sequences. In a later analysis, CDR3 sequences and most-parsimonious VDJ recombination scenarios were assigned using the TCRdist pipeline. A later analysis defined each TCR beta chain by its CDR3 amino acid sequence plus V-gene family, and excluded reads lacking a unique V-gene family. To address suspected cross-contamination and a sequencing artifact, a later analysis removed roughly 640 highly shared, low-generation-probability nucleotide sequences. For each public chain, a later analysis derived a clonal expansion index from normalized ranks of inferred template counts within each repertoire. A later analysis computed generation probabilities with a VDJ recombination model fitted to out-of-frame rearrangements, and checked the results against IGoR. In a later analysis, hypergeometric tests were used to score TCR-TCR, TCR-HLA and TCR-CMV co-occurrence, with a repertoire-size bias correction applied to TCR pairs. A later analysis estimated false discovery rates by permuting HLA or CMV assignments 20 times. In a later analysis, co-occurring TCRs were grouped using DBSCAN, and TCRdist sequence similarity was added for clustering within HLA-allele-positive subsets. Co-occurrence clustering excluded repertoires with fewer than 30,000 or more than 120,000 public chains, plus five with anomalous nucleotide sharing. Sourced from immuneACCESS, this table was stored by TCRdb with only in-frame sequences that have V and J called. A share of the clones is absent; for the studies checked, an unresolved V gene accounts for under half, and the remainder has no known explanation. Clonal size and the V and J genes are those of that table, whereas D and trimming came from the DNA. Within this sample are around 150,000 clones, with over 60% of them counted one time only. The ten top clones hold 0.85% to 1% of the sample.

What the research found in general, with its limitations: A further reported finding was that TCR beta sequences accurately predicted the HLA-A and HLA-B alleles for most subjects in the first cohort. Because counts were too low, more than 15 rarely observed V segments, including chromosome 9 orphons, were left out of the earlier analysis of 500 to 750 of the donors. Linkage disequilibrium might explain the correlated functional status among segregating V segments, but an unknown experimental factor could not be ruled out. In this cohort, only TCR beta chains were sequenced, and detectable features were limited by the absence of alpha or paired-chain data. Some IMGT-functional V segments, including TRBV6-2 and TRBV6-3, could not be told apart with the 87-base-pair reads, so those segments were excluded. A cluster of highly shared sequence variants was judged likely to be a technical artifact of the sequencing pipeline. Strong co-occurrence of HLA alleles, especially DR and DQ, made assigning TCR associations to individual alleles difficult. In an earlier analysis of several hundred of the donors, most TCR beta V segments were observed in productive rearrangements about 90% or about 30% of the time, broadly matching IMGT annotations. Sequencing depth was assumed to be roughly uniform across donors in the presence/absence analyses, though that assumption may not hold. The study gave a list of under 200 TCR beta chains associated with cytomegalovirus. Because HLA typing was unavailable for some donors at each locus, only the typed subset was used in association tests. A later genetic analysis reported fewer N-insertions in productive TCRs among donors in an Asian-associated ancestry cluster than the approximately 700-donor mean. A few of the identified cytomegalovirus-associated TCR beta chains were confirmed in vitro to be specific for cytomegalovirus antigens. The classifier was reported to diagnose cytomegalovirus status with high specificity and sensitivity in both the original cohort and the validation cohort. In a later analysis, the rate of TCR association differed among HLA loci, with DRB1 alleles having the most associated TCRs and HLA-C alleles having the fewest. In a later analysis, several top co-occurrence clusters were reported to appear linked to parvovirus B19, influenza, CMV and Epstein-Barr virus. A later genetic analysis associated a missense DCLRE1C variant with V-gene and J-gene trimming of TCR beta chains, and an independent cohort replicated the association. According to the authors, the approach could potentially be generalized to other disease states and immunological phenotypes. A later analysis associated approximately 17,000 TCR beta sequences with specific HLA alleles at a false discovery rate of 0.05. Compared with equally common non-associated chains, HLA-associated TCR beta chains in a later analysis were more clonally expanded and had lower generation probabilities. According to a later analysis, most CMV-associated TCR beta chains appeared to be HLA-restricted, and the HLA associations seemed to be driven largely by CMV exposure. Across donors, most TCR sequences were observed very rarely, whereas some public TCRs were present in many individuals. CMV serostatus was the only immune exposure information available for the cohort.

The cohort was made up of hundreds of healthy bone marrow donors. All cohort members were sampled while nominally healthy, although unrecorded immune exposures were likely present. The donor was CMV seropositive and was included in the group of almost 300 seropositive cohort members. Every donor gave a peripheral blood sample, and the peripheral blood mononuclear cells from that sample were used for TCR beta sequencing. Genomic DNA was extracted from the blood cell samples with the Qiagen DNeasy Blood Extraction Kit. The CDR3 runs 15 residues from the cysteine to the phenylalanine. Only CDR3 DNA remains: 45 bases, in frame from the first base. CDR1 and CDR2 are drawn from the germline V gene (reference sequence): SEHNR, FQNEAQ. Trimming takes 5 bases off V and 10 bases off J; junction bases not matched to a gene: 9.

Sequencing was carried out using PBMCs. The receptor's source is a woman in her 50s in good health and CMV-seropositive. The rearrangement combines TRBV7-9 with TRBJ1-6, and 9 junctional nucleotides match TRBD1. The nucleotides are TGTGCCAGCAGCCTCCGACTCGGACAGGGGTCACCCCTCCACTTT. It translates to CASSLRLGQGSPLHF.